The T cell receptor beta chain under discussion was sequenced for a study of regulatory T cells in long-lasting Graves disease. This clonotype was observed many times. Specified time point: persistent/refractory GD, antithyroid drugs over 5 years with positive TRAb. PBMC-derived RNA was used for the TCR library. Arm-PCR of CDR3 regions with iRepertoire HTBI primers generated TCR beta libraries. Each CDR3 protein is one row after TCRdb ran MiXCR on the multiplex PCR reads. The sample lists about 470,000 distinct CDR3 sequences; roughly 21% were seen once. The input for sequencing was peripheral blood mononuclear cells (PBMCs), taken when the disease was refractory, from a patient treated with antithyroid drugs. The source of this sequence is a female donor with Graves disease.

This CDR3 is CASSGGTGGYEQYF. The CDR3 DNA is TGTGCCAGCAGCGGTGGGACAGGGGGTTACGAGCAGTACTTC. This chain joins TRBV7-2 and TRBJ2-7, with TRBD1 matching 11 bases. The CDR3 is 14 residues long. Looked up from germline, CDR1 is SGHTA and CDR2 is FQGNSA. The V and J ends lost 5 bases and 4 bases, in that order; junction bases with no gene match: 4. The variable domain in full, completed from reference TRBV7-2 and TRBJ2-7, reads GAGVSQSPSNKVTEKGKDVELRCDPISGHTALYWYRQSLGQGLEFLIYFQGNSAPDKSGLPSDRFSAERTGGSVSTLTIQRTQQEDSAVYLCASSGGTGGYEQYFGPGTRLTVT.